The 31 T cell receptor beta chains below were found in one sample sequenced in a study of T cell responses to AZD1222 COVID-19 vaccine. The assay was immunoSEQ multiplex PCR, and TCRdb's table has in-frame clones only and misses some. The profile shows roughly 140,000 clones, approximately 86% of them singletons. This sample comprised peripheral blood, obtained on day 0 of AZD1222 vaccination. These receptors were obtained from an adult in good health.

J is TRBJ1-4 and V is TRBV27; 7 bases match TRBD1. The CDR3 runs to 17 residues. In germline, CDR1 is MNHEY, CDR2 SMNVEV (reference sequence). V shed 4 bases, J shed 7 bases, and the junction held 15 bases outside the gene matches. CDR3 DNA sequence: TGTGCCAGCAGTTACGCGGGGGACAGCAGCAATGTTGAAAAACTGTTTTTT. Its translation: CASSYAGDSSNVEKLFF.

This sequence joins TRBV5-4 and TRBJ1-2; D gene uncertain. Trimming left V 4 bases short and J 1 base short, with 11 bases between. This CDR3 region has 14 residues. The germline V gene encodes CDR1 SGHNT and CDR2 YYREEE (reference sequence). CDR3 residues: CASSQRSLNYGYTF. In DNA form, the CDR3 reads TGTGCCAGCAGCCAGCGTAGCCTTAACTATGGCTACACCTTC.

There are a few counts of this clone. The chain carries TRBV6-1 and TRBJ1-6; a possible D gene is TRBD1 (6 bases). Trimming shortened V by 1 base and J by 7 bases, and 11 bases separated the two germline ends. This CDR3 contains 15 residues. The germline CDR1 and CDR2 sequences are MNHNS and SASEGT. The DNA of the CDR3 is TGTGCCAGCAGTGAAGGAACAGGGAGGAATTCACCCCTCCACTTT. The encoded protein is CASSEGTGRNSPLHF.

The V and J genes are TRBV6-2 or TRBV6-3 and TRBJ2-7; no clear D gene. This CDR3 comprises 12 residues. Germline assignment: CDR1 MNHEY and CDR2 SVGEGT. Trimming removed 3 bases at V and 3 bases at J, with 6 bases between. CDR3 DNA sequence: TGTGCCAGCAGTTATCGGGTCTACGAGCAGTACTTC. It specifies CASSYRVYEQYF.

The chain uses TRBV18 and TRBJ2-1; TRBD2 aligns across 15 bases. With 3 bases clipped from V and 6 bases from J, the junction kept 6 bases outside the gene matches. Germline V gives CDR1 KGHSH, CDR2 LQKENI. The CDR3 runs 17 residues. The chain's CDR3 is CASSPTGLAGGRNEQFF. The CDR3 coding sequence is TGTGCCAGCTCACCGACCGGACTAGCGGGAGGGCGCAATGAGCAGTTCTTC.

CDR3 sequence: CASGAGVLNEQFF. In nucleotides, the CDR3 is TGCGCCAGCGGAGCGGGAGTTTTGAATGAGCAGTTCTTC. The chain couples TRBV5-1 to TRBJ2-1, with 8 bases that match TRBD2. The trim removed 7 bases at V and 7 bases at J, leaving 7 bases unmatched. Germline V gene data show CDR1 as SGHRS and CDR2 as YFSETQ. The CDR3 has 13 amino acids.

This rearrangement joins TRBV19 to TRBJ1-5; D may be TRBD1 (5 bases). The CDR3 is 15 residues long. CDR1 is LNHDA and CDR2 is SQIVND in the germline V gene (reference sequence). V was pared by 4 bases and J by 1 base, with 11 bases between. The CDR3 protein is CASSTSGGSNQPQHF. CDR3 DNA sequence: TGTGCCAGTAGTACCTCCGGGGGAAGCAATCAGCCCCAGCATTTT.

The CDR3 nucleotides are TGTGCCAGTAGTATAGGCGGGACCTACCAAGAGACCCAGTACTTC. It translates to CASSIGGTYQETQYF. This chain links TRBV19 with TRBJ2-5, with D possibly matching TRBD2 (6 bases). This CDR3 has 15 amino acids. Between the trimmed V and J ends, which lost 1 base and 0 bases, there was a span of 9 bases. The V gene's germline CDR1 is LNHDA and CDR2 SQIVND (reference sequence).

CDR3 protein: CASSQRQGDYGYTF. CDR3 coding DNA: TGTGCCAGCAGCCAACGCCAGGGGGACTATGGCTACACCTTC. V is TRBV16 and J is TRBJ1-2, with 7 bases that match TRBD1. The CDR3 has 14 residues. The trim removed 2 bases at V and 3 bases at J, leaving 3 bases unmatched. Germline values: CDR1 KGHSY, CDR2 FQNENV.

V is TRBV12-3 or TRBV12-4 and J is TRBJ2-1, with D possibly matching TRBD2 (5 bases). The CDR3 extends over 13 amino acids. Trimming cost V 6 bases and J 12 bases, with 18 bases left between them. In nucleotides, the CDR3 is TGTGCCAGCAGCTTTAGCGTCGGCGGAGGGCAGTTCTTC. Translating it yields CASSFSVGGGQFF.

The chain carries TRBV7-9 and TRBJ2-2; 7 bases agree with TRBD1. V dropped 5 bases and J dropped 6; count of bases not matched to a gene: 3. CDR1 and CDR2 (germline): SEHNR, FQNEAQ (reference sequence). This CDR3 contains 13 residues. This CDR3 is CASSPTGAGELFF. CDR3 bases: TGTGCCAGCAGCCCCACAGGGGCCGGGGAGCTGTTTTTT.

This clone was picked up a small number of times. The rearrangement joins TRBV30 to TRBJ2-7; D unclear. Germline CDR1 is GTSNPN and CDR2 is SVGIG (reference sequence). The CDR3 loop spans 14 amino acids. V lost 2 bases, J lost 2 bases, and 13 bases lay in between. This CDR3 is CAWSYGKPAYEQYF. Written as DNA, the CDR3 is TGTGCCTGGAGTTACGGCAAACCAGCCTACGAGCAGTACTTC.

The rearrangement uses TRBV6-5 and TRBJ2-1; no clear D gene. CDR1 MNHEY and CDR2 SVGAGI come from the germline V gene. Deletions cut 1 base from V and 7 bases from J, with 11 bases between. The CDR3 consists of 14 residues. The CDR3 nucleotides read TGTGCCAGCAGTTACTACCGAGCAGCTAATGAGCAGTTCTTC. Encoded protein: CASSYYRAANEQFF.

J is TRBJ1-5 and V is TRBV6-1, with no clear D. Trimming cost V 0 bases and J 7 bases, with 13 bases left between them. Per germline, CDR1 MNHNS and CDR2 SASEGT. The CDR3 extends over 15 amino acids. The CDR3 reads CASSEALGSYQPQHF. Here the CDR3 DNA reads TGTGCCAGCAGTGAAGCGCTGGGGTCATACCAGCCCCAGCATTTT.

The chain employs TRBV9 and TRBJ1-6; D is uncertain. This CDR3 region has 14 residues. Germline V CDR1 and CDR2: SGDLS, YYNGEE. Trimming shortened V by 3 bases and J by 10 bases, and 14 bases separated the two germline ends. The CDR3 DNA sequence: TGTGCCAGCAGCGAAACGGGATCATCCTCACCCCTCCACTTT. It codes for CASSETGSSSPLHF.

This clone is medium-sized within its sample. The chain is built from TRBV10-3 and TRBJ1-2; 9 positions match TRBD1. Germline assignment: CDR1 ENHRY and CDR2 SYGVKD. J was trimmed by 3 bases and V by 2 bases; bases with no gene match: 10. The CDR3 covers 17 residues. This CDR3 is CAISEADRGRFYYGYTF. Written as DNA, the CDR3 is TGTGCCATCAGTGAGGCGGACAGGGGCAGGTTTTACTATGGCTACACCTTC.

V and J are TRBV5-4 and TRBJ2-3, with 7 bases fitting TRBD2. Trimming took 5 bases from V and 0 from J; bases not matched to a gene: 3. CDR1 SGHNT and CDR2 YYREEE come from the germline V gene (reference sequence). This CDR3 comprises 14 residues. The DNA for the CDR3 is TGTGCCAGCAGGAGTAGCGGGAGCACAGATACGCAGTATTTT. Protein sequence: CASRSSGSTDTQYF.

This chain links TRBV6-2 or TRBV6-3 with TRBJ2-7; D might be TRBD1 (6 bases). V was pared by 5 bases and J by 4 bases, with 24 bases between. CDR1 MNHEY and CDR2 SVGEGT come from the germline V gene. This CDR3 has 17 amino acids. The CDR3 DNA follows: TGTGCCAGCAGTACCCCCAGGACAGAGAAGGATAGGTACGAGCAGTACTTC. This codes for CASSTPRTEKDRYEQYF.

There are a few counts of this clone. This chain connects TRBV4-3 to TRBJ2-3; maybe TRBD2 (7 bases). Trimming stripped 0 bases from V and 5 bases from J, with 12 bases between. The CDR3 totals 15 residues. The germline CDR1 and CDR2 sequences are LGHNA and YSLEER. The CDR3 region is CASSQDTGGQDTQYF. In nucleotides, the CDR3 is TGCGCCAGCAGCCAAGATACCGGGGGGCAAGATACGCAGTATTTT.

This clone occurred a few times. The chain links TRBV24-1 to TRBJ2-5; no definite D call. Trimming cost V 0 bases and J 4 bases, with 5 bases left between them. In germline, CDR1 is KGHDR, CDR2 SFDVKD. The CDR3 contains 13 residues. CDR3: CATSDLSPETQYF. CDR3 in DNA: TGTGCCACCAGTGATTTGAGTCCAGAGACCCAGTACTTC.

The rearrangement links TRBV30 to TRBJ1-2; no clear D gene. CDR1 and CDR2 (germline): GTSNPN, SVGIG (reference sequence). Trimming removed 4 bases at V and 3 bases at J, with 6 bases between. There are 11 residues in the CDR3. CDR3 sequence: CAWKDHYGYTF. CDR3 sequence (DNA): TGTGCCTGGAAGGACCACTATGGCTACACCTTC.

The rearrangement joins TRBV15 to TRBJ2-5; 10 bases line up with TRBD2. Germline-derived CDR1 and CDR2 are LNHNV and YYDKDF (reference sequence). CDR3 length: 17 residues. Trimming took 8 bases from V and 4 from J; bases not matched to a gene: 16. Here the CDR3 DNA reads TGTGCCACCTTCTCTGGGGCTAGCGGGAGTGTACGAGAGACCCAGTACTTC. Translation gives CATFSGASGSVRETQYF.

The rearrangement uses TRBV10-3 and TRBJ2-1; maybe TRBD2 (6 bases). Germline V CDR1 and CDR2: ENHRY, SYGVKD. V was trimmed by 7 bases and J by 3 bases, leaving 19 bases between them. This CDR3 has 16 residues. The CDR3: CAITRWGGGNYNEQFF. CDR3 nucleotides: TGTGCCATCACCCGTTGGGGCGGAGGGAACTACAATGAGCAGTTCTTC.

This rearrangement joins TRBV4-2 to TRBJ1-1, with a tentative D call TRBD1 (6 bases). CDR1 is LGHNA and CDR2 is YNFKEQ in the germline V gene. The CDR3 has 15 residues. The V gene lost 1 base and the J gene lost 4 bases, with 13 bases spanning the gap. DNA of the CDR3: TGTGCCAGCAGCCAAGGGGGGCCGTTGGGCACTGAAGCTTTCTTT. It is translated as CASSQGGPLGTEAFF.

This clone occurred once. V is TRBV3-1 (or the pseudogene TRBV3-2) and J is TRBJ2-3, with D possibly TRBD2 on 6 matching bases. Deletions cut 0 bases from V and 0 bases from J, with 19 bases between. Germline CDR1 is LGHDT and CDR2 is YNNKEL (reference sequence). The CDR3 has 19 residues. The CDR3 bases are TGTGCCAGCAGCCAAGATCTGGGCGGGAAGTTCTTTAGCACAGATACGCAGTATTTT. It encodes CASSQDLGGKFFSTDTQYF.

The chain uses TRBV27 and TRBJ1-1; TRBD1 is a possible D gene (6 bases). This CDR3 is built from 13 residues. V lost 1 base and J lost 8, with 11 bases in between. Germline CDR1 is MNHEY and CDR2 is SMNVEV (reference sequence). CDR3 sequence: CASSLWRGLEAFF. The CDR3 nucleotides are TGTGCCAGCAGTTTATGGAGGGGGTTAGAAGCTTTCTTT.

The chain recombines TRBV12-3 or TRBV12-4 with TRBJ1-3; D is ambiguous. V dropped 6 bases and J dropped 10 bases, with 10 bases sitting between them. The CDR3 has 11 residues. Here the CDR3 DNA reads TGTGCCAGCAGCCGGGGTCCTACCATATATTTT. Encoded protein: CASSRGPTIYF.

CDR3 amino acids: CASSSDRANYGYTF. DNA of the CDR3: TGTGCCAGCAGTTCGGACAGGGCTAACTATGGCTACACCTTC. The chain employs TRBV6-5 and TRBJ1-2, with 8 bases identical to TRBD1. This CDR3 has 14 residues. Germline V CDR1 and CDR2: MNHEY, SVGAGI. The V and J ends lost 4 bases and 0 bases, in that order; junction bases with no gene match: 1.

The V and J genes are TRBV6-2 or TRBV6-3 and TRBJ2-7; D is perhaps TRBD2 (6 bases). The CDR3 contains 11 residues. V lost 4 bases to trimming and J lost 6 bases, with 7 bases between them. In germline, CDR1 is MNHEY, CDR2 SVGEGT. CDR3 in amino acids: CASSWGGEQYF. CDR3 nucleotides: TGTGCCAGCAGTTGGGGAGGCGAGCAGTACTTC.

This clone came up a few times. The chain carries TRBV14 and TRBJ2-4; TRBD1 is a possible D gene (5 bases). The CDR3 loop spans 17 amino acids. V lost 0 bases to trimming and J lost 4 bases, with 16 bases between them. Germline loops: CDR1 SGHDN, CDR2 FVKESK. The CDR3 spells CASSQDRQGAVKNIQYF. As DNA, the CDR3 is TGTGCCAGCAGCCAAGATAGACAAGGGGCCGTTAAAAACATTCAGTACTTC. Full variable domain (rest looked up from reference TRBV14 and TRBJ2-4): EAGVTQFPSHSVIEKGQTVTLRCDPISGHDNLYWYRRVMGKEIKFLLHFVKESKQDESGMPNNRFLAERTGGTYSTLKVQPAELEDSGVYFCASSQDRQGAVKNIQYFGAGTRLSVL.

In nucleotides, the CDR3 is TGCGCCAGCAGCTTGGGGGTTACGGTAGATCTCGAGCTGTTTTTT. It encodes CASSLGVTVDLELFF. The genes are TRBV5-1 and TRBJ2-2; D remains unclear. The germline V gene encodes CDR1 SGHRS and CDR2 YFSETQ. Trimming stripped 0 bases from V and 11 bases from J, with 17 bases between. This CDR3 has 15 amino acids.